These 8 T cell receptor beta chains were all obtained from the same sample, sequenced in a study of cytomegalovirus exposure and HLA in healthy donors. The PCR employed 60 Vbeta primers together with 13 Jbeta primers. The protocol was immunoSEQ multiplex PCR, while the TCRdb copy is restricted to in-frame clones and leaves out a portion. The table records over 150,000 clones, over 65% of them present only once. Sequenced: PBMCs. The receptors derive from a woman in her 30s in good health and CMV-seropositive.

The V call is TRBV5-4, the J call TRBJ2-7, with 12 bases matching TRBD2. Germline assignment: CDR1 SGHNT and CDR2 YYREEE (reference sequence). This CDR3 has 15 amino acids. Germline trimming cut 4 bases from V and 3 bases from J; bases unmatched to any gene: 5. This CDR3 reads CASSRLAGANYEQYF. CDR3 nucleotide sequence: TGTGCCAGCAGCCGACTAGCGGGAGCTAACTACGAGCAGTACTTC.

V is TRBV21-1 and J is TRBJ1-5; the table gives TRBD1 as D, unverified against the DNA. TRBV21-1 corresponds to a pseudogene. This CDR3 spans 17 amino acids. DNA of the CDR3: TGTGCCAGCAGCAAAGGGACAGGGAATATGGGGCCTCAGCCCCAGCATTTT. It encodes CASSKGTGNMGPQPQHF.

CDR3 sequence: CASSPQRGRGEKLFF. The CDR3 nucleotides read TGTGCCAGCAGCCCCCAGAGGGGGCGAGGCGAAAAACTGTTTTTT. The chain employs TRBV7-2 and TRBJ1-4, with TRBD1 matching 7 bases. Losses at the gene ends were 5 bases for V and 8 bases for J; bases not matched to a gene: 11. The CDR3 runs 15 residues. Germline CDR1 reads SGHTA; CDR2 reads FQGNSA.

The V gene is TRBV27, the J gene TRBJ2-7; 15 positions match TRBD2. V trimming: 1 base; J trimming: 5 bases; junction bases outside the gene matches: 18. There are 21 residues in the CDR3. The V gene's germline CDR1 is MNHEY and CDR2 SMNVEV (reference sequence). CDR3 sequence reads: CASSLYPPGLAGGPSPDEQYF. The CDR3 DNA sequence: TGTGCCAGCAGTTTATACCCCCCCGGACTAGCGGGAGGGCCTTCACCCGACGAGCAGTACTTC.

The V call is TRBV7-3, the J call TRBJ2-1, with D maybe TRBD2 (6 bases). This CDR3 spans 15 amino acids. Germline lookup yields CDR1 SGHTA and CDR2 FQGTGA. V lost 5 bases and J 3 bases, leaving 14 bases between the germline ends. DNA for the CDR3: TGTGCCAGCAGCCTAGCTTTCGGGGGCTACAATGAGCAGTTCTTC. It is translated as CASSLAFGGYNEQFF.

The genes are TRBV27 and TRBJ2-7, with TRBD1 matching over 7 bases. Germline V CDR1 and CDR2: MNHEY, SMNVEV (reference sequence). The trim removed 9 bases at V and 0 bases at J, leaving 11 bases unmatched. CDR3 length: 15 amino acids. This CDR3 reads CASQGDSPYSYEQYF. The CDR3, as DNA: TGTGCCAGTCAGGGGGACAGCCCCTACTCCTACGAGCAGTACTTC.

The rearrangement links TRBV30 to TRBJ2-5, with a possible D match to TRBD1 (5 bases). This CDR3 is 14 amino acids long. Germline loops: CDR1 GTSNPN, CDR2 SVGIG (reference sequence). V shed 5 bases and J shed 1 base, with 14 bases lying between them. The DNA for the CDR3 is TGTGCCTGGTCACGACAGCGCATCCAAGAGACCCAGTACTTC. It yields the protein CAWSRQRIQETQYF.

The rearrangement joins TRBV12-5 to TRBJ1-5, with 9 nucleotides matching TRBD1. CDR1 LGHNT and CDR2 FRNRAP come from the germline V gene. The CDR3 is 15 amino acids. V lost 4 bases to trimming and J lost 1 base; unmatched junction nucleotides: 2. This chain's CDR3 is CASGWGQGSNQPQHF. The CDR3 DNA reads as TGTGCTAGTGGTTGGGGACAGGGCAGCAATCAGCCCCAGCATTTT. Full variable domain (missing parts from reference TRBV12-5 and TRBJ1-5): DARVTQTPRHKVTEMGQEVTMRCQPILGHNTVFWYRQTMMQGLELLAYFRNRAPLDDSGMPKDRFSAEMPDATLATLKIQPSEPRDSAVYFCASGWGQGSNQPQHFGDGTRLSIL.